Presented here are 10 T cell receptor beta chains from one specimen sequenced in a study of cytomegalovirus exposure and HLA in healthy donors. PCR used 60 Vbeta primers and 13 Jbeta primers. Sequencing used immunoSEQ multiplex PCR; TCRdb keeps in-frame clones, though not all of them. The sample consists of 200,000 to 250,000 clones, around 77% of them appearing once. Source material: PBMCs. These receptors all come from a woman in her thirties in good health and CMV-seronegative.

This clone was counted only a few times. The chain combines TRBV4-1 with TRBJ1-1, with D possibly matching TRBD1 (5 bases). Trimming left V 0 bases short and J 1 base short, with 15 bases between. The CDR3 is 17 amino acids. The germline V gene encodes CDR1 MGHRA and CDR2 YSYEKL. CDR3 in DNA: TGCGCCAGCAGCCAAGATCGGTCAGGAGGGGCGAACACTGAAGCTTTCTTT. The encoded protein is CASSQDRSGGANTEAFF.

The chain recombines TRBV9 with TRBJ2-7; 7 bases fit TRBD1. Germline CDR1 SGDLS, CDR2 YYNGEE. The V gene end was trimmed by 5 bases and the J gene end by 3 bases; junction bases not matched to a gene: 14. This CDR3 has 16 amino acids. Written as DNA, the CDR3 is TGTGCCAGCAGTCTCACTCCCGGGACAGATTACTACGAGCAGTACTTC. This translates into CASSLTPGTDYYEQYF.

CDR3 in amino acids: CASSSGLAGGYYNEQFF. As DNA, the CDR3 is TGCGCCAGCAGCTCCGGACTAGCGGGGGGGTATTACAATGAGCAGTTCTTC. The chain is built from TRBV5-1 and TRBJ2-1; TRBD2 matches at 15 bases. Looked up from germline, CDR1 is SGHRS and CDR2 is YFSETQ. Trimming cost V 3 bases and J 4 bases; bases outside gene matches: 5. The CDR3 totals 17 residues.

The V and J genes are TRBV19 and TRBJ2-1; no clear D gene. Germline loops: CDR1 LNHDA, CDR2 SQIVND (reference sequence). The V end was cut by 2 bases, the J end by 4 bases, with 3 bases between. This CDR3 is 12 amino acids long. CDR3 residues: CASSIQYNEQFF. The CDR3 DNA follows: TGTGCCAGTAGTATACAGTACAATGAGCAGTTCTTC. Together with reference TRBV19 and TRBJ2-1, the CDR3 gives the full variable domain: DGGITQSPKYLFRKEGQNVTLSCEQNLNHDAMYWYRQDPGQGLRLIYYSQIVNDFQKGDIAEGYSVSREKKESFPLTVTSAQKNPTAFYLCASSIQYNEQFFGPGTRLTVL.

The rearrangement links TRBV7-6 to TRBJ2-2; possibly TRBD2 for D (5 bases). Germline V gene data show CDR1 as SGHVS and CDR2 as FNYEAQ. There are 13 residues in the CDR3. Between the trimmed V and J ends, which lost 4 bases and 5 bases, there was a span of 8 bases. CDR3 sequence: CASSSRTTGELFF. The CDR3, as DNA: TGTGCCAGCAGCTCTAGGACTACCGGGGAGCTGTTTTTT.

This clone showed up just a few times. The rearrangement links TRBV2 to TRBJ1-1; 9 bases agree with TRBD1. V lost 5 bases to trimming and J lost 7 bases; unmatched junction nucleotides: 5. This CDR3 contains 13 residues. The V gene's germline CDR1 is SNHLY and CDR2 FYNNEI. CDR3 amino acids: CASSSDRGSEAFF. DNA for the CDR3: TGTGCCAGCAGTTCCGACAGGGGGAGTGAAGCTTTCTTT.

In this sample, this clone turned up once. The chain employs TRBV28 and TRBJ2-7; 13 bases match TRBD2. Germline loops: CDR1 MDHEN, CDR2 SYDVKM. Trimming took 4 bases from V and 3 from J; bases not matched to a gene: 9. The CDR3 covers 17 residues. The chain's CDR3 is CASSSFYGLAGVYEQYF. The CDR3 bases are TGTGCCAGCAGTTCGTTCTACGGACTAGCGGGAGTCTACGAGCAGTACTTC.

The CDR3, as DNA: TGTGCCAGCAGTGAAGGGCCCGGAAACACCATATATTTT. Residues: CASSEGPGNTIYF. The chain employs TRBV2 and TRBJ1-3; no clear D gene. Trimming left V 1 base short and J 4 bases short, with 5 bases between. CDR3 size: 13 residues. CDR1 SNHLY and CDR2 FYNNEI come from the germline V gene.

The chain is built from TRBV15 and TRBJ1-5; TRBD1 might be the D (5 bases). The CDR3 loop spans 15 amino acids. Trimming stripped 2 bases from V and 4 bases from J, with 12 bases between. The V gene's germline CDR1 is LNHNV and CDR2 YYDKDF (reference sequence). The CDR3 sequence is CATSRRGTLNQPQHF. CDR3 nucleotide sequence: TGTGCCACCAGCAGAAGGGGAACTCTTAATCAGCCCCAGCATTTT.

The chain is built from TRBV11-2 and TRBJ1-4; D possibly corresponds to TRBD1 (5 bases). Germline loops: CDR1 SGHAT, CDR2 FQNNGV. This CDR3 has 13 residues. The germline V and J ends were trimmed by 5 bases and 6 bases, with 10 bases remaining between them. CDR3: CASSRGTDEKLFF. The DNA of the CDR3 is TGTGCCAGCAGCCGCGGGACGGATGAAAAACTGTTTTTT. Based on the CDR3 plus reference TRBV11-2 and TRBJ1-4, the full variable domain is EAGVAQSPRYKIIEKRQSVAFWCNPISGHATLYWYQQILGQGPKLLIQFQNNGVVDDSQLPKDRFSAERLKGVDSTLKIQPAKLEDSAVYLCASSRGTDEKLFFGSGTQLSVL.